A selection of T cell receptor beta chains follows, all from one sample in a study of blood T cells in healthy people across ages. TCRdb analysed the 5' RACE reads with MiXCR anew, one entry per CDR3 protein. The profile shows some 700,000 distinct CDR3 sequences, 40% to 45% of them singletons. The specimen was blood. These receptors originate from a woman in her fifties or sixties in good health. CDR3s include the opening cysteine and the closing phenylalanine or tryptophan.

CDR3 protein,J gene,V gene
CSARDSTSGPYEQYF,TRBJ2-7,TRBV20-1
CASSFGGDEQYF,.,TRBV5-1
CASSTSTGFQYF,TRBJ2-7,TRBV28
CASGLSSGLSTDTQYF,TRBJ2-3,TRBV7-3
CASSQPGHKGRKLFF,TRBJ1-4,TRBV3-1
CSAKTTDTQYF,TRBJ2-3,TRBV20-1
CSVETGRPYEQYF,.,TRBV29-1
CASSLVAADHYNEQFF,TRBJ2-1,TRBV5-1
CSVEMGQGTNGKLFF,TRBJ1-4,TRBV29-1
CASSQARNRGIDYEQYF,TRBJ2-7,TRBV4-3
CASSLGTSGGASTQYF,TRBJ2-3,TRBV5-1
CSASATGLSDEQYF,TRBJ2-7,TRBV20-1
CSASGVFSNQPQHF,TRBJ1-5,TRBV20-1
CAWSVLGIAGGNEQFF,TRBJ2-1,TRBV30
CASSSTKGASGILSEQYF,TRBJ2-5,TRBV13
CSARSRTERLAKNIQYF,TRBJ2-4,TRBV20-1
CSARDRADTEAFF,TRBJ1-1,TRBV20-1
CASTKTGPSVTQYF,TRBJ2-5,TRBV21-1
CASSPPPRGRGETQYF,.,TRBV12-3/TRBV12-4
CASRERNEQFF,TRBJ2-1,TRBV6-2/TRBV6-3
CASSLEQGVDGGELFF,TRBJ2-2,TRBV5-1
CSVASPGSHNGQFF,TRBJ2-1,TRBV29-1
CSASGTSGSSYNEQYF,.,TRBV20-1
CASSPGTGGLNIQYF,TRBJ2-4,TRBV7-6
CASSLSTGINIQYF,TRBJ2-4,TRBV7-3
CASRNRGTGSPLHF,TRBJ1-6,TRBV6-5
CASSPGAANTGTQYF,TRBJ2-3,TRBV18
CASSQGGQNQPQHF,TRBJ1-5,TRBV4-2
CATRGTGTVNTEAFF,TRBJ1-1,TRBV24-1
CSVGQGLIGNGYTF,TRBJ1-2,TRBV29-1
CASSYRLEGGVAGANVLTF,TRBJ2-6,TRBV6-2/TRBV6-3
CASSQDEAFMNTEAFF,TRBJ1-1,TRBV4-2
CASSPQLASGRNEQYF,TRBJ2-5,TRBV7-2
CASSDGTEAFF,TRBJ1-1,TRBV12-3/TRBV12-4